What follows describes a single T cell receptor (beta chain). Antigen: not known. A clone one base away is much larger, so this may be a read error. PBMCs, at least 6.5 million per sample, were isolated. These data come from a study of blood T cells in healthy people across ages. Study-wide background: Using template switching, researchers captured about one barcoded beta molecule for each two T cells.

The second PCR ran about 6 to 12 cycles with a sample-barcoded 5' primer and J-beta primers. Carrying 12 random nucleotides, a template-switch adaptor labeled each individual cDNA molecule. TCRdb used MiXCR to reprocess the 5' RACE reads, holding one entry per CDR3 protein. The data contain some 790,000 distinct CDR3 sequences, around 26% of them singletons. Germline assignment: CDR1 SNHLY and CDR2 FYNNEI. Trimming took off 3 bases at V and 2 bases at J, with 11 bases between the two ends. The CDR3 is 15 amino acids. Overall study results and limits: TCR beta diversity per million T cells fell roughly linearly with age.

The chain employs TRBV2 and TRBJ2-1; D is possibly TRBD2 (6 bases). This clonotype was obtained from a woman of 80 years or more in good health. The sequenced sample consisted of blood. The CDR3 protein is CASSESSGAYNEQFF. In DNA form, the CDR3 reads TGTGCCAGCAGTGAGAGTAGCGGAGCCTACAATGAGCAGTTCTTC.